The TCR beta chain described here comes from a study of cytomegalovirus exposure and HLA in healthy donors. The study's findings and limits: For most TCR beta V segments, an earlier analysis put the productive rate at about 90% or about 30% of the time.

This clone occurred a few times. Its antigen is not identified. Germline V CDR1 and CDR2: LNHDA, SQIVND (reference sequence). Deletions cut 3 bases from V and 5 bases from J, with 13 bases between. The CDR3 contains 14 residues. Primers included in the PCR were 60 Vbeta and 13 Jbeta primers. This table comes from immunoSEQ multiplex PCR, and its TCRdb copy is limited to in-frame clones, with some not included. The data hold over 150,000 clones, with more than 80% observed a single time. This TCR was sampled from a woman in her fifties or sixties in good health and CMV-seronegative. Material for sequencing was PBMCs. V is TRBV19 and J is TRBJ2-5; no reliable D call. The CDR3 reads CASSILGLQETQYF. For the CDR3, the DNA is TGTGCCAGTAGTATTTTAGGCCTACAGGAGACCCAGTACTTC.